This entry concerns a single T cell receptor (beta chain). Antigen unknown. This sample is drawn from a study of cytomegalovirus exposure and HLA in healthy donors. As for the study in general: Out of a few hundred genotyped donors, around 80% belonged to the Caucasian-associated ancestry cluster. General observations from the study: In a later analysis, specific HLA alleles were associated with 15,000 to 20,000 TCR beta sequences at a 0.05 false discovery rate.

Healthy bone marrow donors supplied every sample. Primers: 60 Vbeta forward and 13 Jbeta reverse. This table comes from immunoSEQ multiplex PCR, and its TCRdb copy is limited to in-frame clones, with some not included. The sample shows 200,000 to 250,000 clones, 77% of them seen only once. This receptor was identified in a woman aged 60-75 years in good health and CMV-seropositive. The sample taken for sequencing was PBMCs.

CDR3 sequence: CASSPTSGSWGEQFF. The CDR3 DNA follows: TGTGCCAGCAGCCCCACTAGCGGGAGTTGGGGCGAGCAGTTCTTC. V is TRBV6-5 and J is TRBJ2-1; TRBD2 matches 11 bases. This CDR3 contains 15 residues. Germline lookup yields CDR1 MNHEY and CDR2 SVGAGI. The V and J ends lost 6 bases and 10 bases, in that order; junction bases with no gene match: 11.